The entry below gives a single T cell receptor (beta chain) sequence along with its context. Its cognate antigen is unknown. The data were obtained in a study of OX40 agonist ivuxolimab in advanced cancers. Study observations and caveats: Partial responders treated at 0.1-3.0 mg/kg exhibited clonal expansion among the lowest measured. Clonal expansion by week 6 occurred in CD4+ and CD8+ blood T cells (at 0.1 to 3.0 mg/kg).

Clones were read by immunoSEQ multiplex PCR, and TCRdb kept only the in-frame ones, dropping some. The sample lists some 55,000 clones, roughly nine tenths occurring once. V lost 4 bases, J lost 5 bases, and 21 bases lay in between. The CDR3 contains 17 residues. CDR1 and CDR2 from the germline V gene are ENHRY and SYGVKD. Sequenced material: CD4+ or CD8+ T cells sorted from blood, taken in a trial of the OX40 agonist ivuxolimab. The TCR was taken from an adult with an advanced solid tumor such as melanoma, head and neck, liver or kidney cancer. The rearrangement uses TRBV10-3 and TRBJ2-1; D may be TRBD2 (5 bases). CDR3 bases: TGTGCCATCAGTGGGGTGGGAGAAGCACTCCTCAACAATGAGCAGTTCTTC. Translating gives CAISGVGEALLNNEQFF.